The 28 T cell receptor beta chains in this list originate from one sample, sequenced in a study of cytomegalovirus exposure and HLA in healthy donors. 13 Jbeta primers and 60 Vbeta primers were used for the PCR. Clones were read by immunoSEQ multiplex PCR, and TCRdb kept only the in-frame ones, dropping some. Of around 110,000 clones detected, 66% appear once; the ten largest clones hold more than 1.5%. The sample taken for sequencing was PBMCs. These receptors all come from a man aged 18-30 years in good health and CMV-seronegative.

The V call is TRBV5-1, the J call TRBJ2-3; no firm D call. In germline, CDR1 is SGHRS, CDR2 YFSETQ. The length of the CDR3 is 10 residues. V lost 9 bases to trimming and J lost 5 bases, with 7 bases between them. The CDR3 sequence: CATGGDTQYF. CDR3 DNA sequence: TGCGCCACCGGCGGAGATACGCAGTATTTT.

This clone turned up a few times. V and J are TRBV28 and TRBJ1-2; the D gene is possibly TRBD1 (5 bases). The germline gives CDR1 MDHEN, CDR2 SYDVKM. V gave up 2 bases and J gave up 3 bases, with 13 bases separating them. The CDR3 consists of 15 residues. The CDR3 sequence: CASSLTGGSDYGYTF. CDR3 nucleotides: TGTGCCAGCAGTTTAACGGGGGGGTCAGACTATGGCTACACCTTC.

This clone is a singleton in its sample. The rearrangement joins TRBV10-3 to TRBJ1-2; possibly TRBD1 for D (6 bases). Germline loops: CDR1 ENHRY, CDR2 SYGVKD. V lost 11 bases to trimming and J lost 6 bases, with 16 bases between them. The CDR3 covers 12 residues. Here the CDR3 DNA reads TGTGCCCTGAGGACAGCAGTGGATGGCTACACCTTC. Translating it yields CALRTAVDGYTF.

The chain recombines TRBV28 with TRBJ2-3, with D tentatively TRBD1 (5 bases). Germline CDR1 is MDHEN and CDR2 is SYDVKM. The V and J ends lost 8 bases and 1 base respectively, with 13 bases between them. The CDR3 extends over 14 amino acids. CDR3 nucleotides: TGTGCCAGCCTAAAAGGACAACGCACAGATACGCAGTATTTT. This encodes CASLKGQRTDTQYF.

The DNA for the CDR3 is TGTGCCAGCAGCGGGCCGGGACTAGCGGGAGAGAATACAGATACGCAGTATTTT. Translating gives CASSGPGLAGENTDTQYF. V usage is TRBV9 and J usage is TRBJ2-3; 14 nucleotides line up with TRBD2. Germline trimming cut 3 bases from V and 3 bases from J; bases unmatched to any gene: 9. CDR1 and CDR2 from the germline V gene are SGDLS and YYNGEE. There are 18 residues in the CDR3. Full variable domain (remainder filled in from reference TRBV9 and TRBJ2-3): DSGVTQTPKHLITATGQRVTLRCSPRSGDLSVYWYQQSLDQGLQFLIQYYNGEERAKGNILERFSAQQFPDLHSELNLSSLELGDSALYFCASSGPGLAGENTDTQYFGPGTRLTVL.

In nucleotides, the CDR3 is TGCGCCAGCGGGCCACAGGGATCGACTAATGAAAAACTGTTTTTT. Encoded protein: CASGPQGSTNEKLFF. The chain recombines TRBV5-1 with TRBJ1-4; perhaps TRBD1 as D (6 bases). The ends were cut back, 7 bases at V and 2 bases at J, with 15 bases in the middle. Germline CDR1 SGHRS, CDR2 YFSETQ. This CDR3 region has 15 residues.

This clone appeared a few times. The J gene is TRBJ2-5, the V gene TRBV7-9; no clear D. This CDR3 has 15 amino acids. V gave up 0 bases and J gave up 5 bases, with 13 bases separating them. The germline CDR1 and CDR2 sequences are SEHNR and FQNEAQ (reference sequence). In DNA, the CDR3 is TGTGCCAGCAGCTTAGCTGACTCCCTTAGGGAGACCCAGTACTTC. The encoded protein is CASSLADSLRETQYF.

Here the CDR3 DNA reads TGTGCCAGCAGCCACCCCGCCGAGTCCTACAATGAGCAGTTCTTC. Its translation is CASSHPAESYNEQFF. The J gene is TRBJ2-1, the V gene TRBV14; D gene uncertain. V lost 3 bases and J 1 base, leaving 10 bases between the germline ends. The CDR3 totals 15 residues. The germline gives CDR1 SGHDN, CDR2 FVKESK.

This clone was counted a single time. This chain connects TRBV5-8 to TRBJ2-3; the D gene is possibly TRBD2 (5 bases). The CDR3 covers 16 residues. Germline-derived CDR1 and CDR2 are SGHTS and YDEGEE. V was trimmed by 4 bases and J by 5 bases, leaving 20 bases between them. CDR3 DNA sequence: TGTGCCAGCAGCCTACTAGGGTCAGGTTTGTTAGATACGCAGTATTTT. This codes for CASSLLGSGLLDTQYF. The full variable domain, completed using reference TRBV5-8 and TRBJ2-3, is EAGVTQSPTHLIKTRGQQATLRCSPISGHTSVYWYQQALGLGLQFLLWYDEGEERNRGNFPPRFSGRQFPNYSSELNVNALELEDSALYLCASSLLGSGLLDTQYFGPGTRLTVL.

This chain joins TRBV27 and TRBJ1-1; D gene ambiguous. Per the germline V gene, CDR1 is MNHEY and CDR2 is SMNVEV (reference sequence). The V end lost 1 base, the J end lost 4 bases, and 13 bases lay between the germline ends. CDR3 length: 15 amino acids. The CDR3 coding sequence is TGTGCCAGCAGTTTATTGGGCGGGGTTGGCACTGAAGCTTTCTTT. Its protein is CASSLLGGVGTEAFF.

The CDR3 here is CASSNLQGRDQPQHF. CDR3 sequence (DNA): TGTGCCAGCAGTAACCTCCAGGGAAGGGATCAGCCCCAGCATTTT. The chain couples TRBV28 to TRBJ1-5; D is perhaps TRBD1 (5 bases). Germline lookup yields CDR1 MDHEN and CDR2 SYDVKM. This CDR3 is built from 15 residues. V was cut by 5 bases and J by 5 bases, with 16 bases left in between. The full variable domain, its missing parts supplied by reference TRBV28 and TRBJ1-5, is DVKVTQSSRYLVKRTGEKVFLECVQDMDHENMFWYRQDPGLGLRLIYFSYDVKMKEKGDIPEGYSVSREKKERFSLILESASTNQTSMYLCASSNLQGRDQPQHFGDGTRLSIL.

In its sample, this clone was seen once. The rearrangement links TRBV6-5 to TRBJ2-3; no reliable D call. The CDR3 spans 15 residues. With 4 bases removed from V and 0 bases from J, the gap between germline ends came to 11 bases. Per germline, CDR1 MNHEY and CDR2 SVGAGI. CDR3 nucleotide sequence: TGTGCCAGCAGTTCCAGGCCCACTAGCACAGATACGCAGTATTTT. Protein: CASSSRPTSTDTQYF.

The J gene is TRBJ1-2, the V gene TRBV19; 8 bases agree with TRBD1. CDR1 is LNHDA and CDR2 is SQIVND in the germline V gene (reference sequence). The CDR3 is 15 amino acids. V was pared by 6 bases and J by 4 bases, with 10 bases of the junction left unmatched. The CDR3 here is CASSPTGGSPYGYTF. CDR3 sequence (DNA): TGTGCCAGTAGCCCAACAGGGGGTTCACCCTATGGCTACACCTTC.

V gene TRBV7-2 combines with J gene TRBJ2-5, with TRBD1 matching 9 bases. CDR3 size: 14 residues. V lost 2 bases to trimming and J lost 6 bases; unmatched junction nucleotides: 4. From germline, CDR1 is SGHTA and CDR2 FQGNSA. CDR3 amino acids: CASSLTGGPQTQYF. The DNA for the CDR3 is TGTGCCAGCAGCTTAACAGGGGGCCCTCAGACCCAGTACTTC.

V is TRBV11-3 and J is TRBJ2-1; 8 bases agree with TRBD2. CDR3 length: 16 residues. Germline CDR1 is SGHNT and CDR2 is YENEEA. Trimming at V came to 0 bases and at J to 3 bases, leaving 4 bases not matched to a gene. CDR3 sequence: CASSLDLAGNYNEQFF. Here the CDR3 DNA reads TGTGCCAGCAGCTTAGACCTAGCGGGCAACTACAATGAGCAGTTCTTC.

This clone was found once. This chain uses TRBV5-1 with TRBJ2-1; TRBD1 agrees at 9 bases. The J segment lost 7 bases and the V segment lost 3 bases, leaving 2 bases of the junction unmatched. CDR1 SGHRS and CDR2 YFSETQ come from the germline V gene. This CDR3 contains 13 residues. CDR3 protein: CASSWDRANEQFF. In DNA form, the CDR3 reads TGCGCCAGCAGCTGGGACAGGGCGAATGAGCAGTTCTTC.

The V call is TRBV28, the J call TRBJ2-1; TRBD2 agrees at 8 bases. The CDR3 loop spans 12 amino acids. The germline V gene encodes CDR1 MDHEN and CDR2 SYDVKM. After removal of 6 bases from V and 12 bases from J, the junction contained 7 bases not matched to a gene. In DNA form, the CDR3 reads TGTGCCAGCAGATTTAGCGGGACCCCGCAGTTCTTC. Translating gives CASRFSGTPQFF.

The gene calls are TRBV5-4 and TRBJ2-7; D might be TRBD2 (6 bases). CDR1 SGHNT and CDR2 YYREEE come from the germline V gene (reference sequence). The V end lost 4 bases, the J end lost 3 bases, and 14 bases lay between the germline ends. The CDR3 is made up of 14 amino acids. CDR3 DNA: TGTGCCAGCAGCACCAGCGGAGGGGTCTACGAGCAGTACTTC. Translated, it gives CASSTSGGVYEQYF.

V and J are TRBV5-1 and TRBJ2-3, with D perhaps matching TRBD1 (6 bases). The CDR3 extends over 15 amino acids. From germline, CDR1 is SGHRS and CDR2 YFSETQ. V was pared by 5 bases and J by 1 base, with 14 bases between. CDR3 amino acids: CASRLQGGGTDTQYF. The CDR3 DNA follows: TGCGCCAGCAGGCTACAGGGTGGGGGCACAGATACGCAGTATTTT.

This chain connects TRBV19 to TRBJ1-1; 8 bases agree with TRBD1. J gave up 4 bases and V 3 bases, and 1 base lay outside the gene matches. This CDR3 comprises 13 residues. Germline CDR1 reads LNHDA; CDR2 reads SQIVND (reference sequence). The CDR3 DNA follows: TGTGCCAGTAGTATGGGGACAGGCACTGAAGCTTTCTTT. This translates into CASSMGTGTEAFF.

The rearrangement uses TRBV14 and TRBJ1-6; D may be TRBD1 (5 bases). There are 16 residues in the CDR3. The germline gives CDR1 SGHDN, CDR2 FVKESK. The ends were cut back, 5 bases at V and 0 bases at J, with 11 bases in the middle. The DNA for the CDR3 is TGTGCCAGCAGCGGCAGGGTTCCCTCCTATAATTCACCCCTCCACTTT. Translated: CASSGRVPSYNSPLHF.

The rearrangement joins TRBV4-2 to TRBJ1-2, with TRBD1 matching over 7 bases. The trim removed 4 bases at V and 5 bases at J, leaving 19 bases unmatched. Germline CDR1 and CDR2: LGHNA and YNFKEQ. The CDR3 covers 18 residues. CDR3 residues: CASSPRRGTVIEAYGYTF. CDR3 sequence (DNA): TGTGCCAGCAGCCCCCGCCGCGGGACAGTCATTGAGGCTTATGGCTACACCTTC.

The chain recombines TRBV27 with TRBJ2-1, with 13 bases fitting TRBD2. V trimming: 6 bases; J trimming: 8 bases; junction bases outside the gene matches: 16. The CDR3 loop spans 18 amino acids. The V gene's germline CDR1 is MNHEY and CDR2 SMNVEV (reference sequence). DNA for the CDR3: TGTGCCAGCAGGCTTGGACTAGCGGGAGTCGGGGGCGGGGATGAGCAGTTCTTC. It codes for CASRLGLAGVGGGDEQFF.

The chain links TRBV2 to TRBJ2-5; 12 nucleotides agree with TRBD1. The CDR3 spans 15 residues. J was trimmed by 5 bases and V by 7 bases; bases with no gene match: 8. Germline loops: CDR1 SNHLY, CDR2 FYNNEI. The DNA for the CDR3 is TGTGCCAGCATGACCGGGACAGGGGGCCGGGAGACCCAGTACTTC. Encoded protein: CASMTGTGGRETQYF. Full variable domain (remainder filled in from reference TRBV2 and TRBJ2-5): EPEVTQTPSHQVTQMGQEVILRCVPISNHLYFYWYRQILGQKVEFLVSFYNNEISEKSEIFDDQFSVERPDGSNFTLKIRSTKLEDSAMYFCASMTGTGGRETQYFGPGTRLLVL.

The chain carries TRBV19 and TRBJ2-5, with 9 bases aligning to TRBD1. The length of the CDR3 is 15 residues. The germline gives CDR1 LNHDA, CDR2 SQIVND (reference sequence). With V trimmed by 5 bases and J by 5 bases, 9 bases remained unmatched. The CDR3, as DNA: TGTGCCAGTAGTCCGAGGGACAGGGCCAAGGAGACCCAGTACTTC. This translates into CASSPRDRAKETQYF.

V usage is TRBV5-5 and J usage is TRBJ2-7, with 8 bases identical to TRBD1. Looked up from germline, CDR1 is SGHKS and CDR2 is YYEKEE (reference sequence). V trimming: 4 bases; J trimming: 4 bases; junction bases outside the gene matches: 10. The CDR3 consists of 15 residues. The CDR3 here is CASSPPRTGRYEQYF. For the CDR3, the DNA is TGTGCCAGCAGCCCTCCCAGGACAGGGCGATACGAGCAGTACTTC.

The V call is TRBV19, the J call TRBJ2-7; the match to TRBD1 covers 9 bases. In germline, CDR1 is LNHDA, CDR2 SQIVND (reference sequence). After removal of 1 base from V and 5 bases from J, the junction contained 0 bases not matched to a gene. The CDR3 has 13 residues. The chain's CDR3 is CASSIGQGDEQYF. CDR3 in DNA: TGTGCCAGTAGTATAGGACAGGGGGACGAGCAGTACTTC.

This CDR3 is CASSLAIGDGGYGYTF. CDR3 in DNA: TGTGCCAGCAGCTTAGCGATAGGGGATGGCGGCTATGGCTACACCTTC. This chain uses TRBV7-2 with TRBJ1-2, with a weak D call TRBD1 (5 bases). The CDR3 runs 16 residues. Trimming stripped 0 bases from V and 4 bases from J, with 15 bases between. Germline lookup yields CDR1 SGHTA and CDR2 FQGNSA.